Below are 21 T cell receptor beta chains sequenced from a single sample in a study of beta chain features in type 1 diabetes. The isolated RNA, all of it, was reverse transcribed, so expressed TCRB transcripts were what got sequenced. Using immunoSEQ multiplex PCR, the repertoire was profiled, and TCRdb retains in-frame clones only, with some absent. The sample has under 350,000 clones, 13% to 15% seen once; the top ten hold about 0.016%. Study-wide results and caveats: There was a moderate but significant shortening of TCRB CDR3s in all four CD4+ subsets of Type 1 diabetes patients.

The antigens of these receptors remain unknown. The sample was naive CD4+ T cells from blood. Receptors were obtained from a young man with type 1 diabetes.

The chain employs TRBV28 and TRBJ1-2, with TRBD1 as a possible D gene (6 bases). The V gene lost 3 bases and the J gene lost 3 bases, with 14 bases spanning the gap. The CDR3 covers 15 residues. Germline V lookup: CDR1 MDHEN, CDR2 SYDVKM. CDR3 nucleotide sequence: TGTGCCAGCAGTTTGGTCCCACAGGGTGACTATGGCTACACCTTC. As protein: CASSLVPQGDYGYTF.

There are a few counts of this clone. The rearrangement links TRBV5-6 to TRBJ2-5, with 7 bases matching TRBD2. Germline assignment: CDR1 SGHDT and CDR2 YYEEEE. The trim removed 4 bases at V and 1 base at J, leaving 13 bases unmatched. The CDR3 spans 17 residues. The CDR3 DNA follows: TGTGCCAGCAGCGTCCTAGGCGGGAGCCTCCTCCAAGAGACCCAGTACTTC. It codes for CASSVLGGSLLQETQYF.

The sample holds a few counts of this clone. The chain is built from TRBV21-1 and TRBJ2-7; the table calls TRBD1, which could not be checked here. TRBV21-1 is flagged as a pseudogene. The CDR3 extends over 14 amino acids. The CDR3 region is CASSPRHSSYEQYF. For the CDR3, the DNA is TGTGCCAGCAGTCCCAGGCACAGCTCCTACGAGCAGTACTTC.

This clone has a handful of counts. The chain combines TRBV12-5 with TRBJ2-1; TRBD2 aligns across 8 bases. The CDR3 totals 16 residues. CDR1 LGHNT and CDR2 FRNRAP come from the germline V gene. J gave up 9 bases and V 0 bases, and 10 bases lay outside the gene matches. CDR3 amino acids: CASGLVIGTSRTEQFF. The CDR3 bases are TGTGCTAGTGGTTTGGTAATAGGGACTAGTCGCACTGAGCAGTTCTTC.

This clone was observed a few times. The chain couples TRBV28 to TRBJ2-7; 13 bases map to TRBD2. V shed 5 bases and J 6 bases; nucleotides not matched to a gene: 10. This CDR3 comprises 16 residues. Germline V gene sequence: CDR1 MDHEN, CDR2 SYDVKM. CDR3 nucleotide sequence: TGTGCCAGCAGTGGTGCGGGACTAGCGGGAAGAGGCGAGCAGTACTTC. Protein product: CASSGAGLAGRGEQYF. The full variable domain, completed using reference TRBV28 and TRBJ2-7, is DVKVTQSSRYLVKRTGEKVFLECVQDMDHENMFWYRQDPGLGLRLIYFSYDVKMKEKGDIPEGYSVSREKKERFSLILESASTNQTSMYLCASSGAGLAGRGEQYFGPGTRLTVT.

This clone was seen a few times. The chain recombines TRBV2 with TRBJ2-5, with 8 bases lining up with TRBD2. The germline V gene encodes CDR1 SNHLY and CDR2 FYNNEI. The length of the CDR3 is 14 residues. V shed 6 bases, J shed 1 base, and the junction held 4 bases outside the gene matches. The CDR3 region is CASSRTSGQETQYF. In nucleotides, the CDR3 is TGTGCCAGCAGCAGAACTAGCGGCCAAGAGACCCAGTACTTC. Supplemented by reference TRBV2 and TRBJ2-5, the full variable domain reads EPEVTQTPSHQVTQMGQEVILRCVPISNHLYFYWYRQILGQKVEFLVSFYNNEISEKSEIFDDQFSVERPDGSNFTLKIRSTKLEDSAMYFCASSRTSGQETQYFGPGTRLLVL.

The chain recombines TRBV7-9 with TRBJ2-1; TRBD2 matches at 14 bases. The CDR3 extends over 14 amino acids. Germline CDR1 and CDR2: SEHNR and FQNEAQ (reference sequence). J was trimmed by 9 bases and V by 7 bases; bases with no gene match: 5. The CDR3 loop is CASTGTSGSREQFF. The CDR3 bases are TGTGCCAGCACCGGGACTAGCGGGAGTCGTGAGCAGTTCTTC.

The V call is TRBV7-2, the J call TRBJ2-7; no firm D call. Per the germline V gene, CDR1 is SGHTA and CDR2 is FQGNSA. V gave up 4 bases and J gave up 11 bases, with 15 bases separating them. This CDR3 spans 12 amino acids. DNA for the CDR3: TGTGCCAGCAGCTCTTCTGTGGGCTCTGAGTACTTC. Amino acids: CASSSSVGSEYF.

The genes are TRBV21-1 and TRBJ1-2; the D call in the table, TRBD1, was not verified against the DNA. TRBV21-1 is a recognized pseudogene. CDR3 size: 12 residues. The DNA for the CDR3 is TGTGCCAGCAGCGGGACAGGGTTTGGCTACACCTTC. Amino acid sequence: CASSGTGFGYTF.

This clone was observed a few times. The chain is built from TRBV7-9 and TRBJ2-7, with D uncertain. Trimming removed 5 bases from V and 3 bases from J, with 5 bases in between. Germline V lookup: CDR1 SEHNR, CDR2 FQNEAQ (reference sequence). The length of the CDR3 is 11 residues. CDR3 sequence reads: CASSEFYEQYF. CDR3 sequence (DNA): TGTGCCAGCAGCGAGTTCTACGAGCAGTACTTC.

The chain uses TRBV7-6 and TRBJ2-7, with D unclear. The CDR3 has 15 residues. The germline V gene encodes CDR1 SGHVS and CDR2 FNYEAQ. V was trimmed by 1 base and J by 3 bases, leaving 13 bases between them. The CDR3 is CASSLERGTVYEQYF. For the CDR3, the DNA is TGTGCCAGCAGCTTAGAACGTGGCACCGTCTACGAGCAGTACTTC.

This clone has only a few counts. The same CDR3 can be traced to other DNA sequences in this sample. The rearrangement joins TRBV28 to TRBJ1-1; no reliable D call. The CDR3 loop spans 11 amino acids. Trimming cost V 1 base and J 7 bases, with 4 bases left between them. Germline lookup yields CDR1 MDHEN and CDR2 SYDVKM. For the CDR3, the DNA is TGTGCCAGCAGTTTATCCCTTGAAGCTTTCTTT. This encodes CASSLSLEAFF.

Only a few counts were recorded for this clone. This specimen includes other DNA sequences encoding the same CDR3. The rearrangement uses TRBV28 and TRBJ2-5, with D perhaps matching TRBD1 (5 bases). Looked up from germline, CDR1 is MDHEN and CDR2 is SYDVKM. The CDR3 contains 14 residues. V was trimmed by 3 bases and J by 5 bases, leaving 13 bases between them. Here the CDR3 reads CASSFGQGRETQYF. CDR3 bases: TGTGCCAGCAGTTTCGGTCAGGGCAGGGAGACCCAGTACTTC.

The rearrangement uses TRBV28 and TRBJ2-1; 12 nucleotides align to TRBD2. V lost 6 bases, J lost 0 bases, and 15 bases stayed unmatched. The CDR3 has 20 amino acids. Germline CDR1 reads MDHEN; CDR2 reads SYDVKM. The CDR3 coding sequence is TGTGCCAGCAGCCTCTACATCGGACTAGCGGGAACGGTCTCCTACAATGAGCAGTTCTTC. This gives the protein CASSLYIGLAGTVSYNEQFF.

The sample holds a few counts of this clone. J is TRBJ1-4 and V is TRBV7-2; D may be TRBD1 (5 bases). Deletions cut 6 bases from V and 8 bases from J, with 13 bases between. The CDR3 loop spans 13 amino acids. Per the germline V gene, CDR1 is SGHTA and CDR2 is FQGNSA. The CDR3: CASRSDSGEKLFF. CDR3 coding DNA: TGTGCCAGCAGATCCGACAGTGGGGAAAAACTGTTTTTT.

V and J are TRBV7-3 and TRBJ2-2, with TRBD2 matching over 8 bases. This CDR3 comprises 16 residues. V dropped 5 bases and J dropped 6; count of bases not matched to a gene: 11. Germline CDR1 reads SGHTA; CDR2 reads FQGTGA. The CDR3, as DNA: TGTGCCAGCAGCCGGGAGGGAGTAACGGCGGCCGGGGAGCTGTTTTTT. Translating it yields CASSREGVTAAGELFF.

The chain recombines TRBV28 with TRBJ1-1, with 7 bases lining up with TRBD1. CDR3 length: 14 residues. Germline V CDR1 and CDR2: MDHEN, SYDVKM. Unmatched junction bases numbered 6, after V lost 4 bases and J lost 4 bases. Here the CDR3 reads CASSSQGVATEAFF. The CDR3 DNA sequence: TGTGCCAGCAGTTCCCAGGGGGTGGCCACTGAAGCTTTCTTT.

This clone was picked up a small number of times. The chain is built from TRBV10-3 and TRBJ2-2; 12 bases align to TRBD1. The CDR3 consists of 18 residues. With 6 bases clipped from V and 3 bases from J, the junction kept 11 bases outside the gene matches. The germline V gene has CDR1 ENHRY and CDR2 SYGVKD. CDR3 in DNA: TGTGCCATCAGGTCCGGGACAGGGGGCTTTTCGGACACCGGGGAGCTGTTTTTT. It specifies CAIRSGTGGFSDTGELFF.

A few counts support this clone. The DNA for the CDR3 is TGTGCCAGCAGCCAATTCGGTTACACTGAAGCTTTCTTT. Translating gives CASSQFGYTEAFF. V and J are TRBV7-9 and TRBJ1-1; no clear D. CDR1 SEHNR and CDR2 FQNEAQ come from the germline V gene (reference sequence). The CDR3 covers 13 residues. The V gene lost 5 bases and the J gene lost 3 bases, with 10 bases spanning the gap.

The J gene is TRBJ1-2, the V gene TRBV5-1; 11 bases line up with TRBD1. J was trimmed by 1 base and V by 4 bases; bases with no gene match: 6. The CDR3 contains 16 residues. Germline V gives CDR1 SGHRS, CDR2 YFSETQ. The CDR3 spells CASSPTGTGGNYGYTF. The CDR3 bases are TGCGCCAGCAGCCCGACCGGGACAGGGGGTAACTATGGCTACACCTTC.

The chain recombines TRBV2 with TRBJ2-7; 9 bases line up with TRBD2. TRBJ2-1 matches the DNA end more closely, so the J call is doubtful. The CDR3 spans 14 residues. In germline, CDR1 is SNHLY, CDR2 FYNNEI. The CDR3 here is CASSPRLADNEQFF. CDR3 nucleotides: TGTGCCAGCAGTCCTAGACTAGCGGACAATGAGCAGTTCTTC.